The text below deals with one T cell receptor (beta chain). This clonotype has a handful of counts. Its binding antigen is unknown. Base qualities are missing; no much larger clone stands one base away. Receptors were amplified or captured by 5' RACE. Sequenced using an Illumina HiSeq 2500. The second PCR ran for about 6 to 12 cycles and used a J-beta primer mix along with a sample-barcoded 5' primer. A template-switch 5' adaptor carrying 12 random nucleotides introduced a unique molecular identifier onto each TCR beta cDNA molecule. Each sample yielded at least 2.5 million CDR3-containing paired-end reads. The Mint cDNA synthesis kit, primed by a TRBC-specific oligonucleotide, was used to synthesize first-strand cDNA from all RNA. All cDNA was treated with uracil-DNA glycosylase and then went through a first 18-cycle PCR with the universal primers M1SS and BC2_uni_R. In the original analysis: Normalization of each sample was performed by random selection of 1 million high-quality reads, each carrying a distinct molecular identifier. Instead of being binned into consensus sequences, reads with shared molecular identifiers were discarded. MiTCR, set to a Q25 quality threshold and the strictest error-elimination algorithm, was used for CDR3 identification, clonotype clustering and error correction. Lower-bound total TCR beta diversity was estimated with a nonparametric unseen species model using Euler transformation. TCRdb itself trimmed the public reads at Q25 with fastp, ran MiXCR and retained productive beta chains. All rows with the same CDR3 protein become a single entry with the most common DNA and genes. It is TCRdb's table, rather than the study itself, that gives the V and J calls and clone size. Recorded for this sample are around 1,700,000 distinct CDR3 sequences; roughly 30% of them occurred a single time. The ten top clones hold around 7.7% of the sample.

The approximately 41 donors, aged roughly 6 to 90 years, were systemically healthy Caucasian individuals from Russia. Each donor gave ten milliliters of peripheral blood, collected into EDTA-treated Vacutainer tubes. Ficoll-Paque density-gradient centrifugation was used to isolate PBMCs, with at least 7 million obtained per sample. Trizol reagent was used to extract total RNA from PBMCs, with at least 5.5 micrograms per sample. The percentages of naive CD45RAhigh/CD27high T cells were determined by flow cytometry on a PBMC aliquot from every donor. This sample was included in a study of blood T cells in healthy people across ages (dated by TCRdb to the mid-2010s). At the level of the whole study: In model experiments, template switching captured roughly one uniquely barcoded TCR beta cDNA molecule for every two T cells. Age-related changes in TCR beta repertoire diversity were measured in the study by deep sequencing normalized with unique cDNA molecular identifiers. Donors were grouped into four age groups: young (average roughly 16 years), middle-aged (39), aged (roughly 62) and long-lived (approximately 75). To avoid experimental bias, donors of different ages were randomly spread across the sequencing lanes. For two donors (one aged 18 to 29 and one aged 80 or older), the study analyzed two additional independent replicas of 1 million unique cDNA reads from the same blood draw. The investigation overall reported the following: Because profiling used bulk unsorted PBMCs, naive and antigen-experienced compartments could not be compared conclusively. Observed TCR beta diversity correlated strongly with the percentage of naive T cells measured by flow cytometry. Total diversity estimates from one million sequenced T cells were considered lower bounds and underestimates. Compared with the aged group, more naive CD4+ T cells, fewer expanded clones and increased TCR diversity were shown by the long-lived group, suggesting age selection. The CMV infection status of donors was not known, potentially confounding age-related changes in expanded clonotypes. As age increased, observed TCR beta diversity per million T cells dropped in a roughly linear way, and a significant reduction was already evident by age 40.

Sequenced: blood. The clonotype was recovered from a woman in her 30s in good health.

The CDR3 protein sequence reads: CASSPRDRDAYEQYF. The nucleotide sequence is TGTGCCAGCAGTCCCCGGGACAGGGATGCCTACGAGCAGTACTTC. Recombination joined TRBV6-6 with TRBJ2-7, and 9 junctional nucleotides match TRBD1. Based on the germline V gene (reference sequence), the CDR1 and CDR2 sequences are MNHNY and SVGAGI. The germline V end is reduced by 5 bases and the J end by 2 bases; junction bases left unmatched: 7. The CDR3 holds 15 amino acids from the cysteine to the phenylalanine. The DNA shown is the 45-base CDR3, in frame from base 1.